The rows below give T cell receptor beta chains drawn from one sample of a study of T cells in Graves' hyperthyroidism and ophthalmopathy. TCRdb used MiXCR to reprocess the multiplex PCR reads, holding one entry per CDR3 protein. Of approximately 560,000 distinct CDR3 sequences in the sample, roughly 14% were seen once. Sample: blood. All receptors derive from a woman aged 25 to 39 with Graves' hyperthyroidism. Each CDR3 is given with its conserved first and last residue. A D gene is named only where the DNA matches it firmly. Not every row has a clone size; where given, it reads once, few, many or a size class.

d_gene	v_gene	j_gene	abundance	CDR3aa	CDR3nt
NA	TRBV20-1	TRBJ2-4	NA	CSASPGTNVQYF	TGCAGTGCTAGCCCCGGGACAAACGTTCAGTACTTC
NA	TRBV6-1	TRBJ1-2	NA	CASSYSGQSLNYGYTF	TGTGCCAGCAGTTATTCAGGACAGTCCCTTAACTATGGCTACACCTTC
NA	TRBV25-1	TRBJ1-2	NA	CASSEGQGSYGYTF	TGTGCCAGCAGTGAGGGCCAGGGTAGTTATGGCTACACCTTC
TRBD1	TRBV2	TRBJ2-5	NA	CASRSQGAYF	TGTGCCAGCAGGTCTCAGGGGGCCTACTTC
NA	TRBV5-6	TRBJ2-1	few	CASSLGVVYNEQFF	TGTGCCAGCAGCTTGGGGGTCGTCTACAATGAGCAGTTCTTC
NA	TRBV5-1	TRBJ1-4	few	CASSPSGEELFF	TGCGCCAGCAGCCCAAGTGGAGAAGAACTGTTTTTT
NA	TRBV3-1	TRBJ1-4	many	CASSREDGGNEKLFF	TGTGCCAGCAGCCGAGAGGACGGAGGGAATGAAAAACTGTTTTTT
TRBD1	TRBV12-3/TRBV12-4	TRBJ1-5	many	CASSYGGRTGYSNQPQHF	TGTGCCAGCAGCTACGGGGGCAGGACAGGATATAGCAATCAGCCCCAGCATTTT
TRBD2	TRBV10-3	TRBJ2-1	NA	CASGTGLAGKSSYNEQFF	TGTGCCTCCGGAACAGGACTAGCGGGGAAGAGCTCCTACAATGAGCAGTTCTTC
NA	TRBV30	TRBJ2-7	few	CAWSVAILNLGYDEQYF	TGTGCCTGGAGTGTTGCGATTCTCAACCTGGGATACGACGAGCAGTACTTC
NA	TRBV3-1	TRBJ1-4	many	CASSQGAGDEKLFF	TGTGCCAGCAGCCAGGGGGCGGGTGATGAAAAACTGTTTTTT